This T cell receptor (beta chain) originates from a study of post-analysis software for immune sequencing data. The wider study: Clinical courses comprised relapsing-remitting, secondary progressive and progressive-relapsing multiple sclerosis.

Overall study results and limits: Four to six TRBV segments (TRBV5-6, TRBV5-1 and TRBV20-1 among them) occurred more frequently in patients than in controls. There was significantly lower normalized Chao1 diversity in multiple sclerosis patients than in controls. Clustering by F measure revealed strong co-clustering among samples prepared together in one batch.

Carried by the TCR beta cDNA libraries were unique molecular identifiers. The T cell input of about 0.85 to 10 million gave roughly 500,000 cDNA molecules. A single record per CDR3 protein comes from TCRdb applying MiXCR to the PCR reads. The repertoire holds about 400,000 distinct CDR3 sequences, with less than 35% as singletons. This clonotype came up a few times. No antigen is known for it. The CDR3 is 14 amino acids. Trimming took 0 bases from V and 5 from J, leaving 8 bases between them. Germline CDR1 and CDR2: LNHDA and SQIVND (reference sequence). The receptor was derived from a girl aged 5-17 years with multiple sclerosis. Material: blood. V is TRBV19 and J is TRBJ1-5; D gene uncertain. Here the CDR3 DNA reads TGTGCCAGTAGTATAGATAACGGCGATCAGCCCCAGCATTTT. Its protein product is CASSIDNGDQPQHF.